This T cell receptor (beta chain) was sequenced during a study of T cell repertoires in cytomegalovirus infection. Background on the study: HLA-B-restricted CMV epitopes that are well studied, plus recently identified HLA-C-restricted ones, were used by the study.

Each CDR3 protein is one row after TCRdb ran MiXCR on the reads. The sample consists of 150,000 or so distinct CDR3 sequences, around 32% of them appearing once. V was cut by 6 bases and J by 7 bases, with 12 bases left in between. The germline CDR1 and CDR2 sequences are MNHEY and SMNVEV (reference sequence). This CDR3 contains 12 residues. Study-wide points: Cumulative frequency of public TCR beta families picked out carriers of CMV plus the relevant HLA.

This clonotype has more than one count but fewer than ten. The antigen is not known. V usage is TRBV27 and J usage is TRBJ1-1, with D possibly TRBD1 on 5 matching bases. The sample here was CD8+ T cells from cultured PBMCs, taken from culture after CMV antigen stimulation. This clonotype was obtained from a human donor in good health (CMV status not recorded). Some clones in this sample may be carry-over from other donors' samples. CDR3 sequence (DNA): TGTGCCAGCAGAGCAGGGATAAATGAAGCTTTCTTT. It yields the protein CASRAGINEAFF.